Below, 17 T cell receptor beta chains from the same sample are listed, as sequenced in a study of shared clonotypes between healthy human individuals. The data were produced by immunoSEQ multiplex PCR, yet TCRdb's version contains in-frame clones alone and is incomplete. The repertoire holds 980,000 or so clones, with roughly 72% as singletons. The sample consisted of memory CD4+ T cells sorted from blood. Subset defined: CD45RA-negative fraction. All receptors derive from a man between 18 and 29 years old in good health.

This rearrangement joins TRBV6-5 to TRBJ2-7; unclear D gene. The CDR3 loop spans 15 amino acids. Trimming removed 0 bases at V and 2 bases at J, with 11 bases between. CDR1 is MNHEY, CDR2 SVGAGI, per germline. CDR3 nucleotide sequence: TGTGCCAGCAGTTACTCGATCAAGGGTACCTACGAGCAGTACTTC. As protein: CASSYSIKGTYEQYF.

V is TRBV2 and J is TRBJ2-7, with a weak D call TRBD2 (5 bases). CDR3 length: 14 residues. Trimming left V 6 bases short and J 1 base short, with 13 bases between. The germline V gene encodes CDR1 SNHLY and CDR2 FYNNEI. The CDR3 loop reads CASRFEGFSYEQYF. Here the CDR3 DNA reads TGTGCCAGCAGGTTTGAGGGTTTTTCCTACGAGCAGTACTTC.

The chain is built from TRBV9 and TRBJ2-7; D remains unclear. The germline V and J ends were trimmed by 4 bases and 2 bases, with 10 bases remaining between them. CDR1 and CDR2 from the germline V gene are SGDLS and YYNGEE. The CDR3 has 13 residues. This CDR3 reads CASSPHSPYEQYF. CDR3 bases: TGTGCCAGCAGCCCCCATAGTCCCTACGAGCAGTACTTC.

Points on this clone: This sample includes further DNA sequences coding for the same CDR3. The chain links TRBV11-3 to TRBJ1-1; D is perhaps TRBD1 (5 bases). The V gene's germline CDR1 is SGHNT and CDR2 YENEEA. This CDR3 contains 13 residues. Trimming removed 3 bases at V and 4 bases at J, with 9 bases between. CDR3 DNA sequence: TGTGCCAGCAGCTTCTCAAGGGGCACTGAAGCTTTCTTT. This sequence encodes CASSFSRGTEAFF.

In its sample, this clone was seen a few times. The J gene is TRBJ1-5, the V gene TRBV2; the D is unclear. Germline V lookup: CDR1 SNHLY, CDR2 FYNNEI. Trimming cost V 3 bases and J 7 bases, with 10 bases left between them. This CDR3 is 13 amino acids long. CDR3 in amino acids: CASSEGGRQPQHF. DNA of the CDR3: TGTGCCAGCAGTGAGGGAGGGAGGCAGCCCCAGCATTTT.

The V gene is TRBV10-3, the J gene TRBJ2-2, with 8 bases lining up with TRBD1. CDR3 length: 17 amino acids. Germline trimming cut 8 bases from V and 5 bases from J; bases unmatched to any gene: 16. Germline-derived CDR1 and CDR2 are ENHRY and SYGVKD. The CDR3 DNA is TGTGCCATCGAGGACAGGGCCTCTGGGCTGCGGACCGGGGAGCTGTTTTTT. Translation gives CAIEDRASGLRTGELFF.

This sequence joins TRBV28 and TRBJ1-1, with 11 bases aligning to TRBD1. J gave up 5 bases and V 6 bases, and 5 bases lay outside the gene matches. Per the germline V gene, CDR1 is MDHEN and CDR2 is SYDVKM. CDR3 length equals 14 residues. The CDR3 nucleotides are TGTGCCAGCAGCCACGGGGACAGGGGGACTGAAGCTTTCTTT. Its protein product is CASSHGDRGTEAFF.

This clone was found many times. The chain recombines TRBV5-1 with TRBJ2-1; 10 nucleotides match TRBD2. The CDR3 contains 14 residues. Germline V gene data show CDR1 as SGHRS and CDR2 as YFSETQ. The junction had 8 bases not matched to a gene; V was cut back by 6 bases and J by 8 bases. The CDR3 protein is CASKGGLAGDEQFF. Written as DNA, the CDR3 is TGCGCCAGCAAAGGTGGGCTAGCGGGAGATGAGCAGTTCTTC.

The chain links TRBV4-3 to TRBJ1-5; D is possibly TRBD1 (6 bases). This CDR3 comprises 15 residues. Trimming removed 0 bases at V and 0 bases at J, with 6 bases between. CDR1 is LGHNA, CDR2 YSLEER, per germline. The CDR3 DNA is TGCGCCAGCAGCCAAGACAGGGGTAGCAATCAGCCCCAGCATTTT. Its protein product is CASSQDRGSNQPQHF.

Of note for this clone: This specimen includes other DNA sequences encoding the same CDR3. The chain employs TRBV20-1 and TRBJ1-1, with D hard to call. Germline CDR1 and CDR2: DFQATT and SNEGSKA (reference sequence). V dropped 3 bases and J dropped 3 bases, with 2 bases sitting between them. This CDR3 is built from 10 residues. Written as DNA, the CDR3 is TGCAGTGCTAGCCACACTGAAGCTTTCTTT. It specifies CSASHTEAFF.

The chain links TRBV5-1 to TRBJ1-5; 7 positions agree with TRBD1. The junction had 8 bases not matched to a gene; V was cut back by 4 bases and J by 7 bases. The germline V gene has CDR1 SGHRS and CDR2 YFSETQ. The CDR3 covers 14 residues. In DNA, the CDR3 is TGCGCCAGCAGCCAGGGGGGCTTGGGACAGCCCCAGCATTTT. Translated: CASSQGGLGQPQHF.

This clone came up many times. The gene calls are TRBV19 and TRBJ2-5; D possibly corresponds to TRBD1 (6 bases). Germline V gene sequence: CDR1 LNHDA, CDR2 SQIVND (reference sequence). Trimming stripped 3 bases from V and 0 bases from J, with 14 bases between. The CDR3 loop spans 16 amino acids. The CDR3 is CASSITGTKYQETQYF. CDR3 coding DNA: TGTGCCAGTAGTATCACCGGGACAAAGTACCAAGAGACCCAGTACTTC.

About this clone itself: The same CDR3 arises from other DNA sequences in this sample as well. The V gene is TRBV6-6, the J gene TRBJ2-7; D gene ambiguous. The germline gives CDR1 MNHNY, CDR2 SVGAGI (reference sequence). The CDR3 contains 12 residues. Trimming took 0 bases from V and 4 from J, leaving 4 bases between them. Here the CDR3 DNA reads TGTGCCAGCAGTTACTCGAGTTACGAGCAGTACTTC. Protein product: CASSYSSYEQYF.

This sequence joins TRBV5-1 and TRBJ2-1; 11 bases are shared with TRBD2. CDR1 and CDR2 (germline): SGHRS, YFSETQ. After removal of 4 bases from V and 6 bases from J, the junction contained 9 bases not matched to a gene. This CDR3 has 16 amino acids. The CDR3, as DNA: TGCGCCAGCAGCGGGAGTCCTAGCGGGGGGCTCAATGAGCAGTTCTTC. Protein sequence: CASSGSPSGGLNEQFF. Full variable domain (outside the CDR3, taken from reference TRBV5-1 and TRBJ2-1): KAGVTQTPRYLIKTRGQQVTLSCSPISGHRSVSWYQQTPGQGLQFLFEYFSETQRNKGNFPGRFSGRQFSNSRSEMNVSTLELGDSALYLCASSGSPSGGLNEQFFGPGTRLTVL.

This clone was observed a few times. The chain combines TRBV7-2 with TRBJ2-2; 9 bases map to TRBD2. The CDR3 consists of 16 residues. Germline assignment: CDR1 SGHTA and CDR2 FQGNSA. The V segment lost 2 bases and the J segment 4 bases; nucleotides outside the gene matches: 5. The CDR3 here is CASSLIAGDGTGELFF. In DNA, the CDR3 is TGTGCCAGCAGCTTAATAGCGGGAGACGGCACCGGGGAGCTGTTTTTT.

The chain joins TRBV25-1 to TRBJ2-1, with TRBD2 matching over 11 bases. V lost 1 base and J lost 10; bases outside the gene matches: 6. The CDR3 sequence is 15 residues long. CDR1 is MGHDK, CDR2 SYGVNS, per germline. CDR3 sequence reads: CASSESTSGDVEQFF. The CDR3, as DNA: TGTGCCAGCAGTGAATCGACTAGCGGGGATGTGGAGCAGTTCTTC.

In its sample, this clone was seen a few times. CDR3 sequence: CASSFGPSLQAFF. The DNA for the CDR3 is TGTGCCAGCAGCTTCGGTCCAAGTCTACAAGCTTTCTTT. The chain uses TRBV7-2 and TRBJ1-1; no clear D gene. CDR1 and CDR2 from the germline V gene are SGHTA and FQGNSA. The CDR3 length is 13 residues. Trimming removed 3 bases from V and 9 bases from J, with 14 bases in between.